One TCR beta chain is described in this entry. Its antigen is not identified. Some clones are missing from TCRdb's copy, which holds only in-frame ones; the method was immunoSEQ multiplex PCR. Among under 75,000 clones listed, about 91% were seen once. The data originate from a study of cytomegalovirus exposure and HLA in healthy donors. Points from the study as a whole: The tendency of first-cohort TCR clusters to co-occur in the 130 or so validation repertoires was identified by a subsequent analysis. Associated with cytomegalovirus, according to the listing, were 150 to 200 TCR beta chains.

This CDR3 spans 14 amino acids. Germline values: CDR1 KGHSH, CDR2 LQKENI. The V end lost 5 bases, the J end lost 6 bases, and 17 bases lay between the germline ends. Source material: PBMCs. The chain employs TRBV18 and TRBJ2-7; D unclear. The sequence was obtained from a man aged 18-30 years in good health and CMV-seropositive. The CDR3 region is CASSAEQQIGEQYF. CDR3 in DNA: TGTGCCAGCTCAGCCGAACAACAGATCGGCGAGCAGTACTTC.